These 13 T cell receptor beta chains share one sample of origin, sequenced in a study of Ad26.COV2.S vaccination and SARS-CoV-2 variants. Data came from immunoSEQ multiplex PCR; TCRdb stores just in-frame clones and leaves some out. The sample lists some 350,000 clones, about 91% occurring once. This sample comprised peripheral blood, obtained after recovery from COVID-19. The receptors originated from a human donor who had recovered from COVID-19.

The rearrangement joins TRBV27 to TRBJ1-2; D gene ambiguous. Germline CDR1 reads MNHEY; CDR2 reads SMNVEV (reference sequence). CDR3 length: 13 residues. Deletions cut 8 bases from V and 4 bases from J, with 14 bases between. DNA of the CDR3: TGTGCCAGCGGCAAAGGACGGATCTATGGCTACACCTTC. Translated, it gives CASGKGRIYGYTF.

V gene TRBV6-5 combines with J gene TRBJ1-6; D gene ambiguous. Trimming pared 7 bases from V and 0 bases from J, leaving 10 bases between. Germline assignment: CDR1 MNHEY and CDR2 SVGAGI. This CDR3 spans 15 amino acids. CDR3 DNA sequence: TGTGCCAGCACTCTCGCAAGCTCCTATAATTCACCCCTCCACTTT. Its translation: CASTLASSYNSPLHF.

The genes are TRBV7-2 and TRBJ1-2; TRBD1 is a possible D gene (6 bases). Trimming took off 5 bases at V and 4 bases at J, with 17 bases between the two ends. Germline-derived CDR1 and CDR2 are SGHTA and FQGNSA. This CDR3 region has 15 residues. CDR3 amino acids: CASSAHRTETYGYTF. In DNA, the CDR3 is TGTGCCAGCAGCGCCCACCGGACAGAAACCTATGGCTACACCTTC. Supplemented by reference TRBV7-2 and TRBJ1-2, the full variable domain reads GAGVSQSPSNKVTEKGKDVELRCDPISGHTALYWYRQSLGQGLEFLIYFQGNSAPDKSGLPSDRFSAERTGGSVSTLTIQRTQQEDSAVYLCASSAHRTETYGYTFGSGTRLTVV.

CDR3 in amino acids: CASSLAVGVFGNEQFF. For the CDR3, the DNA is TGCGCCAGCAGCTTGGCTGTCGGGGTTTTCGGCAATGAGCAGTTCTTC. The chain employs TRBV5-1 and TRBJ2-1; tentatively, D is TRBD2 (5 bases). The CDR3 has 16 amino acids. Germline assignment: CDR1 SGHRS and CDR2 YFSETQ. V shed 0 bases and J shed 6 bases, with 16 bases lying between them.

The CDR3 region has the DNA TGCGCCAGCCGGATTACAGGGTTAAGTCCTAACGAGCAGTACTTC. Protein sequence: CASRITGLSPNEQYF. The gene calls are TRBV5-1 and TRBJ2-7; weak D call: TRBD1 (6 bases). Deletions cut 7 bases from V and 5 bases from J, with 22 bases between. The germline gives CDR1 SGHRS, CDR2 YFSETQ. The CDR3 sequence is 15 residues long.

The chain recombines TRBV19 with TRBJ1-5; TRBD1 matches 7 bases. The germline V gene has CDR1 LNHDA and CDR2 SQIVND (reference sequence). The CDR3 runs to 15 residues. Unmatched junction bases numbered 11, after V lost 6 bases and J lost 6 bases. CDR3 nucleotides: TGTGCCAGTAGACCGACAGGGTTGAGGAGTCAGCCCCAGCATTTT. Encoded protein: CASRPTGLRSQPQHF.

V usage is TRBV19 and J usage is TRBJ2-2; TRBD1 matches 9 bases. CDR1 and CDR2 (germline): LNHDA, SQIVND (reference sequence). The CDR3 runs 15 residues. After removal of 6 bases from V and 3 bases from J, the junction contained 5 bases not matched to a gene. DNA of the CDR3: TGTGCCAGTAGCAGGACAGGGGTGGACACCGGGGAGCTGTTTTTT. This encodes CASSRTGVDTGELFF.

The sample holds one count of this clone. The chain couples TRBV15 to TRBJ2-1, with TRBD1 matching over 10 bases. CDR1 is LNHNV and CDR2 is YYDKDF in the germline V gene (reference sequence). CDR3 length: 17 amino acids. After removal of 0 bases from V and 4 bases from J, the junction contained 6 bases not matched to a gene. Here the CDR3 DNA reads TGTGCCACCAGCAGAGAAGGCGAGGGACAGGGGTACAATGAGCAGTTCTTC. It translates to CATSREGEGQGYNEQFF.

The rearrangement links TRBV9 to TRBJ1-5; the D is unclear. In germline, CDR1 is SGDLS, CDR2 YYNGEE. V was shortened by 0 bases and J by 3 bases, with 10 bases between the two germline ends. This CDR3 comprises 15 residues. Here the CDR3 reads CASSVAGDYNQPQHF. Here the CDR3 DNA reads TGTGCCAGCAGCGTAGCTGGGGATTACAATCAGCCCCAGCATTTT.

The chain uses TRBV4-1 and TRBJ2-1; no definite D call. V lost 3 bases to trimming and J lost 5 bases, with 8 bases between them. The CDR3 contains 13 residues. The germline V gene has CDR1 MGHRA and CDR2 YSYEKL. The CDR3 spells CASSQGIDNEQFF. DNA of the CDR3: TGCGCCAGCAGCCAGGGGATTGACAATGAGCAGTTCTTC.

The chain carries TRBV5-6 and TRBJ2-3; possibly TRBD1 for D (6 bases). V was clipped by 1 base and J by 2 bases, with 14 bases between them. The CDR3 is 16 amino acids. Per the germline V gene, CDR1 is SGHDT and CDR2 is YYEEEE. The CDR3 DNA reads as TGTGCCAGCAGCTTGACCAGGGGCAGAATCACAGATACGCAGTATTTT. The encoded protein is CASSLTRGRITDTQYF.

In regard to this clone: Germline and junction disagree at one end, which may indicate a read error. CDR3 in DNA: TGTGCCAGCAGCCTAGGGACTGGCACCGGGGAGCTGTTTTTT. It specifies CASSLGTGTGELFF. The chain has TRBV13 and TRBJ2-2; perhaps TRBD2 as D (6 bases). This CDR3 comprises 14 residues. CDR1 and CDR2 (germline): PRHDT, FYEKMQ (reference sequence).

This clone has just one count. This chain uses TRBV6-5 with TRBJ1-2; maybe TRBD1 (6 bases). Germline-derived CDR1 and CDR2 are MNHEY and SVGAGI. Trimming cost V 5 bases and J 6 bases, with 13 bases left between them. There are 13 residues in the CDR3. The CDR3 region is CASSRRGDHGYTF. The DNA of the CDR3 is TGTGCCAGCAGTCGCAGGGGTGACCATGGCTACACCTTC.